This T cell receptor (beta chain) was identified during a study of metastatic and nonmetastatic thyroid tumors. The wider study: Repertoire comparison spanned blood and tumor or nodule tissue of malignant and benign thyroid patients.

This clone was found a few times. Its antigen is unidentified. Original processing methods: What underpinned the distant-metastasis classifier for papillary thyroid cancer was the set of CDR3 differences across clinicopathological groups. TCRdb used MiXCR to call clones anew from the PCR reads. The V and J calls and clone size are TCRdb's, not the authors'. The sample records fewer than 70,000 clones, roughly 30% being singletons. Not a single patient had been given any form of treatment at any point before undergoing thyroid surgery. This CDR3 spans 13 amino acids. Germline CDR1 MNHNS, CDR2 SASEGT. Trimming shortened V by 6 bases and J by 8 bases, and 16 bases separated the two germline ends. Findings and limits, study-wide: In blood and tumor, TCR beta diversity was reportedly significantly higher in malignant thyroid tumors than in benign nodules.

The clonotype originates from a female donor with papillary thyroid cancer or a benign thyroid nodule (not recorded which). Some clones in this sample may be carry-over from other donors' samples. This chain connects TRBV6-1 to TRBJ1-2; TRBD1 is a possible D gene (6 bases). The sequencing sample was made of blood. Here the CDR3 reads CASRGGGGRGYTF. For the CDR3, the DNA is TGTGCCAGCAGGGGAGGTGGGGGGCGCGGCTACACCTTC.